This T cell receptor beta chain came from a study of OX40 agonist ivuxolimab in advanced cancers. This clone was detected only a few times. The antigen is not known. The method was immunoSEQ multiplex PCR; TCRdb's version includes in-frame clones alone and lacks a portion of them. The table has 60,000 to 70,000 clones, 70% to 85% seen once; the top ten hold 1.6%. With autoimmune disease history or systemic immunosuppression, patients were excluded. Findings and caveats of the study: Normalized T-cell clonal expansion was also low in some nonresponders.

The CDR3 is made up of 15 amino acids. Germline V CDR1 and CDR2: MNHEY, SVGAGI. With V trimmed by 6 bases and J by 10 bases, 13 bases remained unmatched. The V call is TRBV6-5, the J call TRBJ2-1; 9 nucleotides agree with TRBD2. Here the sequenced sample was CD4+ or CD8+ T cells sorted from blood, taken in a trial of the OX40 agonist ivuxolimab. The TCR comes from an adult with an advanced solid tumor such as melanoma, head and neck, liver or kidney cancer. CDR3 residues: CASSPRVAGAGEQFF. The CDR3 nucleotides are TGTGCCAGCAGCCCCCGGGTAGCGGGAGCCGGCGAGCAGTTCTTC.